The 26 T cell receptor beta chains given below trace back to one sample, sequenced in a study of metastatic and nonmetastatic thyroid tumors. TCRdb re-analyzed the PCR reads using MiXCR. The sample holds more than 85,000 clones, roughly 8.6% seen once. There were no patients who had received any treatment before thyroid surgery. The specimen was blood. The receptors here all came from a female donor with papillary thyroid cancer or a benign thyroid nodule (not recorded which). Some clones in this sample may be carry-over from other donors' samples.

This clone was observed many times. This sequence joins TRBV9 and TRBJ2-1; D uncertain. The length of the CDR3 is 14 residues. Germline loops: CDR1 SGDLS, CDR2 YYNGEE. Trimming stripped 0 bases from V and 6 bases from J, with 10 bases between. In nucleotides, the CDR3 is TGTGCCAGCAGCGTAGATCCAGCGCGCAATGAGCAGTTCTTC. This sequence encodes CASSVDPARNEQFF. Drawing the rest from reference TRBV9 and TRBJ2-1, the complete variable domain is DSGVTQTPKHLITATGQRVTLRCSPRSGDLSVYWYQQSLDQGLQFLIQYYNGEERAKGNILERFSAQQFPDLHSELNLSSLELGDSALYFCASSVDPARNEQFFGPGTRLTVL.

This clone was counted only a few times. The chain recombines TRBV5-4 with TRBJ2-1; D is uncertain. In germline, CDR1 is SGHNT, CDR2 YYREEE (reference sequence). V lost 4 bases to trimming and J lost 3 bases, with 8 bases between them. The CDR3 runs to 13 residues. CDR3 sequence: CASSPHHYNEQFF. The DNA for the CDR3 is TGTGCCAGCAGCCCCCACCACTACAATGAGCAGTTCTTC.

The sample holds many counts of this clone. The gene calls are TRBV5-1 and TRBJ2-7; no clear D gene. Germline CDR1 reads SGHRS; CDR2 reads YFSETQ. V dropped 6 bases and J dropped 2 bases, with 15 bases sitting between them. The CDR3 is made up of 14 amino acids. In nucleotides, the CDR3 is TGCGCCAGCACCCCGAGCTCCCGGACCTACGAGCAGTACTTC. Protein product: CASTPSSRTYEQYF.

This clone was detected a few times. This may arise from a read error, as a much more abundant clone is one base away. V usage is TRBV6-4 and J usage is TRBJ1-1; D remains unclear. The CDR3 consists of 16 residues. Germline values: CDR1 MRHNA, CDR2 SNTAGT. Trimming took off 1 base at V and 1 base at J, with 13 bases between the two ends. The CDR3: CASSDWITAGNTEAFF. DNA for the CDR3: TGTGCCAGCAGTGACTGGATCACGGCAGGGAACACTGAAGCTTTCTTT.

This clone was observed a handful of times. A read error may be the cause here, since a much bigger clone is one base away. The chain employs TRBV10-2 and TRBJ2-5; no clear D gene. V was shortened by 3 bases and J by 9 bases, with 14 bases between the two germline ends. The CDR3 runs to 13 residues. Germline CDR1 and CDR2: WSHSY and SAAADI. CDR3 nucleotide sequence: TGCGCCAGCAGTGATGGTCATTTTGAGTCCCAGTACTTC. It specifies CASSDGHFESQYF.

This clone was seen many times. CDR3: CASSFSGRDGYTF. The CDR3 nucleotides are TGTGCCAGCAGTTTTTCCGGAAGGGATGGCTACACCTTC. The chain has TRBV2 and TRBJ1-2; no reliable D call. Trimming stripped 5 bases from V and 6 bases from J, with 13 bases between. The CDR3 consists of 13 residues. Germline V CDR1 and CDR2: SNHLY, FYNNEI.

The chain uses TRBV6-2 or TRBV6-3 and TRBJ2-5; tentative D call: TRBD1 (6 bases). Germline-derived CDR1 and CDR2 are MNHEY and SVGEGT. This CDR3 has 13 residues. V lost 7 bases, J lost 4 bases, and 13 bases lay in between. CDR3 protein: CASIEQGTETQYF. The CDR3 coding sequence is TGTGCCAGCATCGAACAGGGTACAGAGACCCAGTACTTC.

The chain recombines TRBV20-1 with TRBJ2-3; maybe TRBD2 (5 bases). CDR3 length: 11 residues. Trimming pared 6 bases from V and 5 bases from J, leaving 9 bases between. Germline V gene sequence: CDR1 DFQATT, CDR2 SNEGSKA (reference sequence). The chain's CDR3 is CSASGRDTQYF. For the CDR3, the DNA is TGCAGTGCCAGCGGTAGAGATACGCAGTATTTT.

In its sample, this clone was seen many times. The chain combines TRBV5-1 with TRBJ1-5; D is undetermined. The CDR3 totals 13 residues. The germline gives CDR1 SGHRS, CDR2 YFSETQ. Trimming cost V 2 bases and J 1 base, with 4 bases left between them. CDR3 DNA: TGCGCCAGCAGCTTTGGAAGCAATCAGCCCCAGCATTTT. The encoded protein is CASSFGSNQPQHF. The whole variable domain, remainder taken from reference TRBV5-1 and TRBJ1-5, is KAGVTQTPRYLIKTRGQQVTLSCSPISGHRSVSWYQQTPGQGLQFLFEYFSETQRNKGNFPGRFSGRQFSNSRSEMNVSTLELGDSALYLCASSFGSNQPQHFGDGTRLSIL.

Ten or more counts support this clone. V gene TRBV11-2 combines with J gene TRBJ1-4; D remains ambiguous. The CDR3 covers 11 residues. V lost 3 bases to trimming and J lost 6 bases, with 2 bases between them. CDR1 and CDR2 (germline): SGHAT, FQNNGV. Written as DNA, the CDR3 is TGTGCCAGCAGCTTCTATGAAAAACTGTTTTTT. It yields the protein CASSFYEKLFF.

At least ten counts were recorded for this clone. V gene TRBV7-2 combines with J gene TRBJ2-1; 8 positions match TRBD2. The germline V gene has CDR1 SGHTA and CDR2 FQGNSA. The CDR3 sequence is 16 residues long. Trimming took 1 base from V and 3 from J; bases not matched to a gene: 5. CDR3 sequence reads: CASSLGAGGYYNEQFF. The DNA for the CDR3 is TGTGCCAGCAGCTTAGGGGCGGGGGGCTACTACAATGAGCAGTTCTTC.

A word on this clone: This may come from a read error, since a much larger clone is one base off. In DNA form, the CDR3 reads TGCAGTGCCTCGCACGGGACAAGAGAGACCCAGTACTTC. It specifies CSASHGTRETQYF. The rearrangement uses TRBV20-1 and TRBJ2-5, with a possible D match to TRBD1 (6 bases). This CDR3 region has 13 residues. Germline V gives CDR1 DFQATT, CDR2 SNEGSKA (reference sequence). V was cut by 6 bases and J by 4 bases, with 15 bases left in between.

This clone has ten or more counts. This chain joins TRBV9 and TRBJ2-7, with D possibly called TRBD1 or TRBD2 (6 bases each). Germline CDR1 is SGDLS and CDR2 is YYNGEE. V was clipped by 3 bases and J by 0 bases, with 10 bases between them. The CDR3 runs to 14 residues. CDR3 protein: CASSAGGLSYEQYF. In DNA, the CDR3 is TGTGCCAGCAGCGCCGGGGGCCTCTCCTACGAGCAGTACTTC.

This clone was seen a few times. The chain has TRBV25-1 and TRBJ1-6; D gene ambiguous. Deletions cut 3 bases from V and 0 bases from J, with 6 bases between. The germline V gene encodes CDR1 MGHDK and CDR2 SYGVNS. The CDR3 has 15 amino acids. The CDR3 DNA sequence: TGTGCCAGCAGTGAGCAGGCCTCCTATAATTCACCCCTCCACTTT. It translates to CASSEQASYNSPLHF.

There are many counts of this clone. The J gene is TRBJ2-2, the V gene TRBV6-1; TRBD1 agrees at 10 bases. With V trimmed by 5 bases and J by 4 bases, 4 bases remained unmatched. The V gene's germline CDR1 is MNHNS and CDR2 SASEGT. The CDR3 spans 15 residues. Here the CDR3 reads CASSSGTGATGELFF. As DNA, the CDR3 is TGTGCCAGCAGTTCCGGGACAGGGGCCACCGGGGAGCTGTTTTTT.

This clone was counted many times. The chain has TRBV19 and TRBJ1-6; D is unresolved. Trimming removed 2 bases at V and 7 bases at J, with 12 bases between. Germline values: CDR1 LNHDA, CDR2 SQIVND (reference sequence). The CDR3 is 15 residues long. In nucleotides, the CDR3 is TGTGCCAGTAGTATAAGGGCCTTTCGCAATTCACCCCTCCACTTT. Translated, it gives CASSIRAFRNSPLHF.

This clone was seen a few times. V usage is TRBV6-2 or TRBV6-3 and J usage is TRBJ2-7, with 8 bases identical to TRBD2. This CDR3 region has 13 residues. With 8 bases clipped from V and 0 bases from J, the junction kept 3 bases outside the gene matches. CDR1 and CDR2 (germline): MNHEY, SVGEGT. CDR3 sequence reads: CASRTSPSYEQYF. The CDR3 DNA reads TGTGCCAGCCGGACTAGCCCCTCCTACGAGCAGTACTTC.

This clone was seen many times. The chain joins TRBV11-2 to TRBJ2-7; tentative D call: TRBD2 (5 bases). CDR1 is SGHAT and CDR2 is FQNNGV in the germline V gene. The V gene lost 6 bases and the J gene lost 2 bases, with 11 bases spanning the gap. CDR3 length: 13 amino acids. CDR3 residues: CASRPTRTYEQYF. CDR3 nucleotides: TGTGCCAGCAGGCCTACTAGAACCTACGAGCAGTACTTC.

Comments on this clone: Possible read error: a much larger clone is one base away. This sequence joins TRBV9 and TRBJ1-1, with unresolved D. CDR1 SGDLS and CDR2 YYNGEE come from the germline V gene. Trimming pared 0 bases from V and 5 bases from J, leaving 8 bases between. The CDR3 extends over 13 amino acids. The DNA for the CDR3 is TGTGCCAGCAGCGTAGCGGGGAATACTGAAGCTTTCTTT. Protein sequence: CASSVAGNTEAFF. The whole variable domain, filled in from reference TRBV9 and TRBJ1-1, reads DSGVTQTPKHLITATGQRVTLRCSPRSGDLSVYWYQQSLDQGLQFLIQYYNGEERAKGNILERFSAQQFPDLHSELNLSSLELGDSALYFCASSVAGNTEAFFGQGTRLTVV.

This clone was found many times. V usage is TRBV7-6 and J usage is TRBJ2-3; 16 bases align to TRBD2. V shed 4 bases, J shed 5 bases, and the junction held 3 bases outside the gene matches. This CDR3 is built from 16 residues. CDR1 is SGHVS, CDR2 FNYEAQ, per germline. Written as DNA, the CDR3 is TGTGCCAGCAGCTCCGGGACTAGCGGGGGGGAAGATACGCAGTATTTT. Translation: CASSSGTSGGEDTQYF.

This chain uses TRBV5-4 with TRBJ2-3; tentative D call: TRBD1 (6 bases). The CDR3 consists of 15 residues. V gave up 4 bases and J gave up 2 bases, with 14 bases separating them. Germline V lookup: CDR1 SGHNT, CDR2 YYREEE (reference sequence). CDR3 DNA: TGTGCCAGCAGCGCCGAGGACAGCTACACAGATACGCAGTATTTT. Translated: CASSAEDSYTDTQYF.

As concerns this clone: This may arise from a read error, as a much more abundant clone is one base away. The chain carries TRBV24-1 and TRBJ1-4; 7 bases fit TRBD1. CDR3 size: 11 residues. Germline lookup yields CDR1 KGHDR and CDR2 SFDVKD. The CDR3 sequence is CDREVRCELFF. CDR3 bases: TGCGACAGGGAGGTGAGGTGTGAACTGTTTTTT.

This clone was counted only a few times. The CDR3 DNA is TGTGCCAGCAGTTTAACGACAGGGTACCATGGCTACACCTTC. Translation: CASSLTTGYHGYTF. The V call is TRBV28, the J call TRBJ1-2; TRBD1 agrees at 7 bases. The CDR3 sequence is 14 residues long. The trim removed 2 bases at V and 6 bases at J, leaving 6 bases unmatched. Germline CDR1 reads MDHEN; CDR2 reads SYDVKM.

In its sample, this clone was seen many times. This may be a read error, as it is one base from a much larger clone. This sequence joins TRBV6-1 and TRBJ2-7; 7 bases fit TRBD1. Germline-derived CDR1 and CDR2 are MNHNS and SASEGT. This CDR3 has 14 amino acids. CDR3 region: CATKGQPISYEQHF. CDR3 sequence (DNA): TGTGCCACCAAGGGACAGCCGATAAGCTACGAGCAGCACTTC.

The chain is built from TRBV19 and TRBJ2-2; unclear D gene. Trimming stripped 3 bases from V and 1 base from J, with 9 bases between. The CDR3 is made up of 15 amino acids. Germline CDR1 is LNHDA and CDR2 is SQIVND (reference sequence). CDR3 in amino acids: CASSITERNTGELFF. In DNA form, the CDR3 reads TGTGCCAGTAGTATTACCGAGAGGAACACCGGGGAGCTGTTTTTT.

The table lists this clone with a few counts. This chain links TRBV5-8 with TRBJ1-1, with TRBD1 identical over 7 bases. Looked up from germline, CDR1 is SGHTS and CDR2 is YDEGEE. The CDR3 covers 14 residues. The J segment lost 4 bases and the V segment lost 4 bases, leaving 7 bases of the junction unmatched. The CDR3: CASSPGTVVTEAFF. The CDR3 DNA follows: TGTGCCAGCAGCCCTGGGACAGTGGTCACTGAAGCTTTCTTT. Supplemented by reference TRBV5-8 and TRBJ1-1, the full variable domain reads EAGVTQSPTHLIKTRGQQATLRCSPISGHTSVYWYQQALGLGLQFLLWYDEGEERNRGNFPPRFSGRQFPNYSSELNVNALELEDSALYLCASSPGTVVTEAFFGQGTRLTVV.